Below, 10 T cell receptor beta chains from the same sample are listed, as sequenced in a study of OX40 agonist ivuxolimab in advanced cancers. Produced via immunoSEQ multiplex PCR; TCRdb's table is partial and in-frame only. The table lists 45,000 to 50,000 clones, roughly 90% of them singletons. Sequencing was performed on CD4+ or CD8+ T cells sorted from blood, taken in a trial of the OX40 agonist ivuxolimab. Receptors were obtained from an adult with an advanced solid tumor such as melanoma, head and neck, liver or kidney cancer.

The chain recombines TRBV15 with TRBJ2-1; D is ambiguous. CDR1 and CDR2 from the germline V gene are LNHNV and YYDKDF (reference sequence). Trimming took 0 bases from V and 6 from J, leaving 21 bases between them. The CDR3 covers 18 residues. CDR3 in amino acids: CATSRDQDRHIIRNEQFF. CDR3 bases: TGTGCCACCAGCAGAGATCAAGATCGGCATATTATTCGCAATGAGCAGTTCTTC.

This clone has a single count. V and J are TRBV9 and TRBJ2-7; 9 bases align to TRBD2. The CDR3 extends over 15 amino acids. The germline gives CDR1 SGDLS, CDR2 YYNGEE. The V gene end was trimmed by 0 bases and the J gene end by 0 bases; junction bases not matched to a gene: 1. The CDR3 DNA sequence: TGTGCCAGCAGCGTAGAACTAGCGGGCTCCTACGAGCAGTACTTC. It specifies CASSVELAGSYEQYF.

This sequence joins TRBV27 and TRBJ2-2; D not resolved. The V end was cut by 3 bases, the J end by 6 bases, with 11 bases between. Germline loops: CDR1 MNHEY, CDR2 SMNVEV (reference sequence). CDR3 length: 14 residues. The CDR3 protein is CASSFLRAPGELFF. DNA of the CDR3: TGTGCCAGCAGTTTTCTAAGGGCTCCCGGGGAGCTGTTTTTT.

The gene calls are TRBV19 and TRBJ2-7; 11 bases agree with TRBD1. Germline V gene sequence: CDR1 LNHDA, CDR2 SQIVND (reference sequence). CDR3 length: 15 amino acids. J gave up 0 bases and V 4 bases, and 2 bases lay outside the gene matches. The CDR3 DNA follows: TGTGCCAGTAGTACCGGGACAGGGGGCTCCTACGAGCAGTACTTC. Its protein is CASSTGTGGSYEQYF.

The chain couples TRBV7-8 to TRBJ2-7, with D unresolved. Germline V gives CDR1 SGHVS, CDR2 FQNEAQ. V was pared by 5 bases and J by 1 base, with 9 bases between. The CDR3 totals 13 residues. CDR3 protein: CASSPTRSYEQYF. CDR3 nucleotide sequence: TGTGCCAGCAGCCCAACGAGGTCCTACGAGCAGTACTTC.

The J gene is TRBJ2-5, the V gene TRBV4-1; 7 nucleotides match TRBD1. This CDR3 contains 16 residues. The V gene's germline CDR1 is MGHRA and CDR2 YSYEKL. The trim removed 6 bases at V and 0 bases at J, leaving 10 bases unmatched. CDR3 nucleotides: TGCGCCAGCAGTCTTACTCAGGGGGAGTACCAAGAGACCCAGTACTTC. Its protein is CASSLTQGEYQETQYF.

The chain employs TRBV19 and TRBJ1-4; D is unclear. Trimming cost V 6 bases and J 7 bases, with 12 bases left between them. Germline lookup yields CDR1 LNHDA and CDR2 SQIVND (reference sequence). The CDR3 contains 13 residues. The DNA for the CDR3 is TGTGCCAGTAGCCCCCGGTCAGCTGAAAAACTGTTTTTT. Translation: CASSPRSAEKLFF. Full variable domain (rest looked up from reference TRBV19 and TRBJ1-4): DGGITQSPKYLFRKEGQNVTLSCEQNLNHDAMYWYRQDPGQGLRLIYYSQIVNDFQKGDIAEGYSVSREKKESFPLTVTSAQKNPTAFYLCASSPRSAEKLFFGSGTQLSVL.

V gene TRBV27 combines with J gene TRBJ2-3, with D perhaps matching TRBD2 (6 bases). Trimming took 7 bases from V and 3 from J, leaving 11 bases between them. The CDR3 is 13 residues long. Germline V gene lookup returns CDR1 MNHEY and CDR2 SMNVEV (reference sequence). For the CDR3, the DNA is TGTGCCAGCACCGCTAGCGAGACAGATACGCAGTATTTT. Translation: CASTASETDTQYF.

The chain recombines TRBV10-3 with TRBJ2-7; D may be TRBD2 (5 bases). This CDR3 has 16 residues. With 4 bases removed from V and 1 base from J, the gap between germline ends came to 17 bases. CDR1 and CDR2 (germline): ENHRY, SYGVKD. Written as DNA, the CDR3 is TGTGCCATCAGTGGTTTGGGAGAGGGTTGGTCCTACGAGCAGTACTTC. Translation: CAISGLGEGWSYEQYF.

The chain employs TRBV7-7 and TRBJ1-5; no clear D. The CDR3 runs 17 residues. V was clipped by 3 bases and J by 0 bases, with 15 bases between them. Germline V gene data show CDR1 as SSHAT and CDR2 as FNYEAQ (reference sequence). The DNA of the CDR3 is TGTGCCAGCAGCTTTTTGTCGCAGCCGTATAGCAATCAGCCCCAGCATTTT. Its translation: CASSFLSQPYSNQPQHF. Full variable domain (outside the CDR3, taken from reference TRBV7-7 and TRBJ1-5): GAGVSQSPRYKVTKRGQDVTLRCDPISSHATLYWYQQALGQGPEFLTYFNYEAQPDKSGLPSDRFSAERPEGSISTLTIQRTEQRDSAMYRCASSFLSQPYSNQPQHFGDGTRLSIL.